The 23 T cell receptor beta chains presented below share a single source sample, sequenced in a study of siplizumab effects on memory and regulatory T cells. Generated by immunoSEQ multiplex PCR, the TCRdb table keeps only in-frame clones and is missing some. The data contain about 100,000 clones, 91% of them singletons. The specimen was CD4+ T cells sorted from blood. These receptors originate from a human donor in good health.

This clone came up a few times. The chain couples TRBV20-1 to TRBJ1-1; no definite D call. The CDR3 runs to 11 residues. From germline, CDR1 is DFQATT and CDR2 SNEGSKA (reference sequence). Deletions cut 3 bases from V and 6 bases from J, with 8 bases between. DNA for the CDR3: TGCAGTGCTAGTGGAGCTCCTGAAGCTTTCTTT. Amino acid sequence: CSASGAPEAFF.

This chain connects TRBV2 to TRBJ2-7; D is ambiguous. V lost 6 bases, J lost 4 bases, and 19 bases lay in between. The CDR3 covers 15 residues. The germline V gene has CDR1 SNHLY and CDR2 FYNNEI. CDR3 sequence reads: CASSGFVGPRYEQYF. As DNA, the CDR3 is TGTGCCAGCAGCGGTTTTGTGGGCCCACGTTACGAGCAGTACTTC.

The chain uses TRBV2 and TRBJ2-5; D gene unclear. CDR3 length: 14 residues. Trimming cost V 4 bases and J 4 bases, with 13 bases left between them. Germline values: CDR1 SNHLY, CDR2 FYNNEI. The CDR3 region has the DNA TGTGCCAGCAGTGTAACTAAGTTTCGAGAGACCCAGTACTTC. This encodes CASSVTKFRETQYF.

The chain joins TRBV28 to TRBJ1-2; 7 nucleotides line up with TRBD1. The germline CDR1 and CDR2 sequences are MDHEN and SYDVKM. This CDR3 is built from 16 residues. J was trimmed by 5 bases and V by 5 bases; bases with no gene match: 14. CDR3 residues: CASSINPRGQQYGYTF. CDR3 in DNA: TGTGCCAGCAGTATAAACCCGAGGGGACAGCAGTATGGCTACACCTTC.

This clone has only one observation. This chain connects TRBV2 to TRBJ1-4; 8 bases match TRBD1. The CDR3 totals 15 residues. The V and J ends lost 5 bases and 2 bases, in that order; junction bases with no gene match: 4. Germline V lookup: CDR1 SNHLY, CDR2 FYNNEI. As DNA, the CDR3 is TGTGCCAGCAGTCCTCAGGGGGCGACTAATGAAAAACTGTTTTTT. Its protein product is CASSPQGATNEKLFF. Combining the CDR3 with reference TRBV2 and TRBJ1-4 gives the whole variable domain EPEVTQTPSHQVTQMGQEVILRCVPISNHLYFYWYRQILGQKVEFLVSFYNNEISEKSEIFDDQFSVERPDGSNFTLKIRSTKLEDSAMYFCASSPQGATNEKLFFGSGTQLSVL.

V is TRBV19 and J is TRBJ2-3; 7 bases line up with TRBD1. The CDR3 sequence is 15 residues long. From germline, CDR1 is LNHDA and CDR2 SQIVND (reference sequence). V dropped 1 base and J dropped 6; count of bases not matched to a gene: 7. The CDR3 sequence: CASSIVTGSADTQYF. DNA of the CDR3: TGTGCCAGTAGTATAGTGACAGGGAGCGCGGATACGCAGTATTTT.

The count of this clone is one. This chain joins TRBV6-5 and TRBJ1-4, with 8 nucleotides matching TRBD1. This CDR3 contains 14 residues. With 6 bases clipped from V and 8 bases from J, the junction kept 8 bases outside the gene matches. The V gene's germline CDR1 is MNHEY and CDR2 SVGAGI. The chain's CDR3 is CASRTRGRPEKLFF. The CDR3 nucleotides are TGTGCCAGCAGAACCAGGGGGCGCCCGGAAAAACTGTTTTTT.

CDR3 DNA sequence: TGTGCCAAGTCATATCGGGCCCGCCCAGATACGCAGTATTTT. Amino acid sequence: CAKSYRARPDTQYF. The V and J genes are TRBV7-2 and TRBJ2-3; D unclear. V was pared by 10 bases and J by 4 bases, with 18 bases between. This CDR3 comprises 14 residues. Germline lookup yields CDR1 SGHTA and CDR2 FQGNSA.

This chain connects TRBV4-1 to TRBJ1-4; possibly TRBD1 for D (5 bases). V gave up 6 bases and J gave up 8 bases, with 25 bases separating them. Per the germline V gene, CDR1 is MGHRA and CDR2 is YSYEKL. CDR3 length equals 17 residues. CDR3 in DNA: TGCGCCAGCAGTAGGGACTACGTTAGCCCCCTAAAGGAAAAACTGTTTTTT. Protein: CASSRDYVSPLKEKLFF.

CDR3 region: CASSLNRAYEQYF. Written as DNA, the CDR3 is TGTGCCAGCAGCTTAAACAGGGCCTACGAGCAGTACTTC. This sequence joins TRBV5-4 and TRBJ2-7; TRBD1 is a possible D gene (6 bases). Deletions cut 2 bases from V and 2 bases from J, with 8 bases between. This CDR3 comprises 13 residues. Germline CDR1 is SGHNT and CDR2 is YYREEE (reference sequence).

CDR3 in amino acids: CAISEARNTGELFF. The CDR3 DNA reads TGTGCCATCAGTGAGGCTAGGAACACCGGGGAGCTGTTTTTT. V usage is TRBV10-3 and J usage is TRBJ2-2; D not resolved. Germline V gene data show CDR1 as ENHRY and CDR2 as SYGVKD. V was pared by 2 bases and J by 1 base, with 5 bases between. The CDR3 is 14 amino acids.

The rearrangement joins TRBV9 to TRBJ2-1, with D possibly being TRBD1 (5 bases). Trimming left V 0 bases short and J 0 bases short, with 13 bases between. The CDR3 is 17 amino acids. Germline V gene data show CDR1 as SGDLS and CDR2 as YYNGEE. The CDR3 region is CASSVVWGPSSYNEQFF. The CDR3 nucleotides read TGTGCCAGCAGCGTAGTTTGGGGCCCGAGCTCCTACAATGAGCAGTTCTTC.

J is TRBJ2-7 and V is TRBV4-1; either TRBD1 or TRBD2 may supply D (5 bases each). This CDR3 has 15 amino acids. Germline values: CDR1 MGHRA, CDR2 YSYEKL. Deletions cut 4 bases from V and 7 bases from J, with 20 bases between. CDR3 amino acids: CASSPATGPLEEQYF. Written as DNA, the CDR3 is TGCGCCAGCAGCCCGGCCACGGGACCGCTAGAAGAGCAGTACTTC.

The chain joins TRBV9 to TRBJ2-1; 7 positions match TRBD2. The CDR3 runs 14 residues. Germline CDR1 is SGDLS and CDR2 is YYNGEE. J lost 6 bases, V lost 5 bases, and 8 bases had no gene match. Here the CDR3 reads CASSNSGGVNEQFF. CDR3 nucleotides: TGTGCCAGCAGTAACAGTGGGGGGGTCAATGAGCAGTTCTTC.

The chain uses TRBV7-2 and TRBJ1-1, with no clear D. V shed 2 bases and J shed 1 base, with 5 bases lying between them. The germline gives CDR1 SGHTA, CDR2 FQGNSA. The CDR3 is 13 amino acids. The CDR3 protein is CASSLMGNTEAFF. The CDR3, as DNA: TGTGCCAGCAGCTTAATGGGGAACACTGAAGCTTTCTTT.

Concerning this clone: The same CDR3 arises from other DNA sequences in this sample as well. This chain joins TRBV6-1 and TRBJ1-5; 7 bases align to TRBD1. Trimming removed 2 bases from V and 0 bases from J; junction bases left unmatched: 7. Germline V CDR1 and CDR2: MNHNS, SASEGT. The CDR3 has 17 amino acids. This CDR3 is CASSERGGGGSNQPQHF. CDR3 coding DNA: TGTGCCAGCAGTGAACGAGGAGGGGGCGGTAGCAATCAGCCCCAGCATTTT.

This chain joins TRBV28 and TRBJ1-1; D is uncertain. Germline V gene lookup returns CDR1 MDHEN and CDR2 SYDVKM. The V end lost 4 bases, the J end lost 0 bases, and 12 bases lay between the germline ends. The CDR3 consists of 15 residues. CDR3 in DNA: TGTGCCAGCAGTTCATCCACCAGGATGAACACTGAAGCTTTCTTT. Its protein is CASSSSTRMNTEAFF.

This chain uses TRBV5-1 with TRBJ1-1; the D is unclear. V was shortened by 0 bases and J by 0 bases, with 9 bases between the two germline ends. CDR1 is SGHRS, CDR2 YFSETQ, per germline. This CDR3 is 15 amino acids long. This CDR3 is CASSLVGQLNTEAFF. The CDR3 DNA reads TGCGCCAGCAGCTTGGTGGGCCAGTTGAACACTGAAGCTTTCTTT.

This rearrangement joins TRBV20-1 to TRBJ2-1, with D unclear. This CDR3 contains 11 residues. V dropped 4 bases and J dropped 9 bases, with 10 bases sitting between them. The germline V gene encodes CDR1 DFQATT and CDR2 SNEGSKA (reference sequence). As DNA, the CDR3 is TGCAGTGCTAAACGCTGGGGTGAGCAGTTCTTC. Protein: CSAKRWGEQFF.

The genes are TRBV7-8 and TRBJ2-3, with 9 nucleotides matching TRBD1. This CDR3 is built from 15 residues. The germline gives CDR1 SGHVS, CDR2 FQNEAQ. Trimming at V came to 5 bases and at J to 1 base, leaving 4 bases not matched to a gene. The CDR3 reads CASSTRTGGTDTQYF. DNA for the CDR3: TGTGCCAGCAGCACCCGGACAGGGGGCACAGATACGCAGTATTTT.

V usage is TRBV28 and J usage is TRBJ2-7; TRBD2 matches 7 bases. Losses at the gene ends were 3 bases for V and 2 bases for J; bases not matched to a gene: 4. This CDR3 has 14 residues. From germline, CDR1 is MDHEN and CDR2 SYDVKM. The CDR3 bases are TGTGCCAGCAGTTTGGGCGGGGGACCCTACGAGCAGTACTTC. Protein product: CASSLGGGPYEQYF.

The chain couples TRBV12-2 to TRBJ2-5; the DNA was not used to check the table's D call, TRBD2. TRBV12-2 represents a pseudogene. The CDR3 length is 15 residues. CDR3 region: CASRLGTGIQETQYF. The CDR3 nucleotides are TGTGCAAGTCGCTTAGGTACGGGGATCCAAGAGACCCAGTACTTC.

The chain is built from TRBV10-3 and TRBJ2-7; D is possibly TRBD1 or TRBD2 (5 bases each). V lost 2 bases, J lost 6 bases, and 8 bases lay in between. This CDR3 comprises 12 residues. Germline V lookup: CDR1 ENHRY, CDR2 SYGVKD. In DNA, the CDR3 is TGTGCCATCAGTGAGCGGGGCTTCGAGCAGTACTTC. Translation gives CAISERGFEQYF.